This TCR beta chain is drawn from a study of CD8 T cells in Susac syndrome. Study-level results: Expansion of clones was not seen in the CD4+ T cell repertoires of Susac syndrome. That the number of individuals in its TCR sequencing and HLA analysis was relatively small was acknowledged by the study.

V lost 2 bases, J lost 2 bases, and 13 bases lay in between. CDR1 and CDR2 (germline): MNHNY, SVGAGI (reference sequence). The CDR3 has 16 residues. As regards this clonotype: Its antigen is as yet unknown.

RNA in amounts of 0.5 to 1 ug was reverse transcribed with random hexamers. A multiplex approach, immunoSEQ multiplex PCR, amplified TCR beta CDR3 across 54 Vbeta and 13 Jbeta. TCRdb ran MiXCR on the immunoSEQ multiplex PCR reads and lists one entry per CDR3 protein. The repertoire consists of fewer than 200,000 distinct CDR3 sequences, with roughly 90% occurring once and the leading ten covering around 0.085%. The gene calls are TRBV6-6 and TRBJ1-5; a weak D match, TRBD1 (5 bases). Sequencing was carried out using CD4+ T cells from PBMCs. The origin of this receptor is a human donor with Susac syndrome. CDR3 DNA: TGTGCCAGCAGTTACGGACACTCAAGAGGCAATCAGCCCCAGCATTTT. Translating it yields CASSYGHSRGNQPQHF.